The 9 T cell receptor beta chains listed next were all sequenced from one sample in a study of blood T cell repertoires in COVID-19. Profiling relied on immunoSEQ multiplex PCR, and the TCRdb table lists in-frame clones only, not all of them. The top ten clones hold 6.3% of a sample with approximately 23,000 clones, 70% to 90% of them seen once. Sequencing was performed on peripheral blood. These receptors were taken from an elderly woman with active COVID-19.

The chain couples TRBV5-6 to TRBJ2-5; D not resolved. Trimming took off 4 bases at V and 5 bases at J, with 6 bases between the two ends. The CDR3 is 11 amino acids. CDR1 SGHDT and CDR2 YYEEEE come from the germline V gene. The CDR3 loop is CASSVGETQYF. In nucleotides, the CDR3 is TGTGCCAGCAGCGTCGGGGAGACCCAGTACTTC.

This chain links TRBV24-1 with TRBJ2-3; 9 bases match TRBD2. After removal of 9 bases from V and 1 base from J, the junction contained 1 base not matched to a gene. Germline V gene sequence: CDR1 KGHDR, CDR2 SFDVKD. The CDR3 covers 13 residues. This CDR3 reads CATASGGTDTQYF. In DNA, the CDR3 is TGTGCCACCGCTAGCGGGGGCACAGATACGCAGTATTTT.

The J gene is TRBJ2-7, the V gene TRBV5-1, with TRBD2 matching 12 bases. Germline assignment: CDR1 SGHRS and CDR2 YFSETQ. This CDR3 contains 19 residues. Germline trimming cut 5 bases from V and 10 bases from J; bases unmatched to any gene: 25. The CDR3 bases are TGCGCCAGCAGTTCCACGTTTACTAGCGGGGGGATCCTCTCCTACGCCCAGTACTTC. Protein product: CASSSTFTSGGILSYAQYF. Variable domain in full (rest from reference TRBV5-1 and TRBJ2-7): KAGVTQTPRYLIKTRGQQVTLSCSPISGHRSVSWYQQTPGQGLQFLFEYFSETQRNKGNFPGRFSGRQFSNSRSEMNVSTLELGDSALYLCASSSTFTSGGILSYAQYFGPGTRLTVT.

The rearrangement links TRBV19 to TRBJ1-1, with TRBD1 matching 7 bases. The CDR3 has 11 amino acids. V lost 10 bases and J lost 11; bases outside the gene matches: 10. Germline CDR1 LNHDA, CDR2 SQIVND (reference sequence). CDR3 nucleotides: TGTGCCACCGGGACAGTCGTAGGGGCTTTCTTT. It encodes CATGTVVGAFF.

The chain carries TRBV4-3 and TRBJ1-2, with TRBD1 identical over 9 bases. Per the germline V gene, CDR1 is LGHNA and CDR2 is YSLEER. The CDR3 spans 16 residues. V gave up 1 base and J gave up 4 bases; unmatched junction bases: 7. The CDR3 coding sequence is TGCGCCAGCAGCCAAGGGGGGACAGGGAAGTTCTATGGCTACACCTTC. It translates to CASSQGGTGKFYGYTF.

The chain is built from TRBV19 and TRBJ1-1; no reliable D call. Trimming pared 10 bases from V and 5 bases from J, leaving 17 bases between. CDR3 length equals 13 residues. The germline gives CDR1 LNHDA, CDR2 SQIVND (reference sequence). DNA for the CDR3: TGTGCCACCACCGGGGATTCCTTTACTGAAGCTTTCTTT. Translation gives CATTGDSFTEAFF.

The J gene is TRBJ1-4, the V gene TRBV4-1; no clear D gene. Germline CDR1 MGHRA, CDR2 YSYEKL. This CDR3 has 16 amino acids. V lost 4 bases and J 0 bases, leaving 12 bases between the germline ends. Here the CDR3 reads CASSLIPTTTNEKLFF. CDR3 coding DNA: TGCGCCAGCAGCCTAATTCCCACTACAACTAATGAAAAACTGTTTTTT.

The CDR3 spells CAISEGATNEKLFF. Written as DNA, the CDR3 is TGTGCCATCAGTGAAGGAGCAACTAATGAAAAACTGTTTTTT. This chain links TRBV10-3 with TRBJ1-4, with D unclear. The CDR3 has 14 amino acids. With 3 bases removed from V and 0 bases from J, the gap between germline ends came to 5 bases. The germline V gene has CDR1 ENHRY and CDR2 SYGVKD.

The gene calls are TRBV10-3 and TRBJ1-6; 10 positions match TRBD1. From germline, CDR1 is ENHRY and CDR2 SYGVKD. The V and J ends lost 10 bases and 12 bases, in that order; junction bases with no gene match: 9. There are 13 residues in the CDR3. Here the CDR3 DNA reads TGTGCCACCACCGGGACAGGGGACGTACCCCTCCACTTT. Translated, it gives CATTGTGDVPLHF.